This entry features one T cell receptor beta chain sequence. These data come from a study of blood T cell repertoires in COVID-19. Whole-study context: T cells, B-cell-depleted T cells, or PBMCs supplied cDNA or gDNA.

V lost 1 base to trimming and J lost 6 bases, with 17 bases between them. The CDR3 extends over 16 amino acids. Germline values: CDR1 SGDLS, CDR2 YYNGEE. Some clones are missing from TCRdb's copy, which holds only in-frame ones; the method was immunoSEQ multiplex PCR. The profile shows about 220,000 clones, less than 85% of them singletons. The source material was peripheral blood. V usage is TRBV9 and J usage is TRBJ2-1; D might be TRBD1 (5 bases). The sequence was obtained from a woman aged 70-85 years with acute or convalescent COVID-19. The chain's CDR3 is CASSVLSGANSNEQFF. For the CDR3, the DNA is TGTGCCAGCAGCGTATTAAGTGGGGCCAATTCCAATGAGCAGTTCTTC.